A selection of T cell receptor beta chains follows, all from one sample in a study of T cell responses to AZD1222 COVID-19 vaccine. Repertoires were generated with immunoSEQ multiplex PCR, while TCRdb's copy carries only in-frame clones and drops some. The table lists 95,000 to 100,000 clones, roughly nine tenths of them singletons. The sample consisted of peripheral blood, taken on day 0 of AZD1222 vaccination. These receptors were collected from an adult in good health. Both conserved end residues are part of each CDR3. Each record gives: J gene, D gene, V gene, clone size, CDR3 protein, CDR3 DNA. D genes are given only for firm matches. Clone size, where shown, is once, few, many, or a class for clones that have expanded.

j_gene: TRBJ2-6; d_gene: TRBD1; v_gene: TRBV6-6; abundance: .; CDR3aa: CASGGQGYTGANVLTF; CDR3nt: TGTGCCAGCGGGGGACAGGGATATACTGGGGCCAACGTCCTGACTTTC
j_gene: TRBJ1-5; d_gene: .; v_gene: TRBV30; abundance: .; CDR3aa: CAWSLADRNKPQHF; CDR3nt: TGTGCCTGGAGTTTGGCAGACAGAAACAAGCCCCAGCATTTT
j_gene: TRBJ2-1; d_gene: TRBD1; v_gene: TRBV5-6; abundance: once; CDR3aa: CASSPGTGGRDDEQFF; CDR3nt: TGTGCCAGCAGCCCCGGGACAGGGGGTCGAGATGATGAGCAGTTCTTC
j_gene: TRBJ2-7; d_gene: TRBD2; v_gene: TRBV2; abundance: once; CDR3aa: CASSSRTSSYEQYF; CDR3nt: TGTGCCAGCAGTTCGAGGACTAGTTCCTACGAGCAGTACTTC
j_gene: TRBJ1-5; d_gene: .; v_gene: TRBV6-5; abundance: few; CDR3aa: CASSPGLHQPQHF; CDR3nt: TGTGCCAGCAGTCCGGGACTGCATCAGCCCCAGCATTTT
j_gene: TRBJ2-1; d_gene: TRBD2; v_gene: TRBV7-2; abundance: .; CDR3aa: CASSTDSGVYNEQFF; CDR3nt: TGTGCCAGCAGCACCGATAGCGGGGTCTACAATGAGCAGTTCTTC
j_gene: TRBJ2-1; d_gene: TRBD2; v_gene: TRBV25-1; abundance: .; CDR3aa: CASSRLAGLLSSYNEQFF; CDR3nt: TGTGCCAGCAGTAGACTAGCGGGGCTACTTAGCTCCTACAATGAGCAGTTCTTC
j_gene: TRBJ1-4; d_gene: .; v_gene: TRBV10-3; abundance: .; CDR3aa: CAISESGSNEKLFF; CDR3nt: TGTGCCATCAGTGAGTCAGGCAGTAATGAAAAACTGTTTTTT
j_gene: TRBJ2-7; d_gene: .; v_gene: TRBV2; abundance: .; CDR3aa: CASSGARSRVFSYEQYF; CDR3nt: TGTGCCAGCAGTGGTGCTAGGAGTAGAGTTTTTTCCTACGAGCAGTACTTC
j_gene: TRBJ2-5; d_gene: TRBD2; v_gene: TRBV11-2; abundance: .; CDR3aa: CASSGLAGGVGETQYF; CDR3nt: TGTGCCAGCTCTGGACTAGCGGGAGGTGTTGGAGAGACCCAGTACTTC
j_gene: TRBJ2-7; d_gene: .; v_gene: TRBV9; abundance: .; CDR3aa: CASSVEVGGSSYEQYF; CDR3nt: TGTGCCAGCAGCGTAGAGGTCGGCGGCTCCTCCTACGAGCAGTACTTC
j_gene: TRBJ2-1; d_gene: .; v_gene: TRBV7-8; abundance: .; CDR3aa: CASSSRQAKQFF; CDR3nt: TGTGCCAGCAGCTCGCGTCAGGCAAAGCAGTTCTTC
j_gene: TRBJ2-3; d_gene: .; v_gene: TRBV7-2; abundance: once; CDR3aa: CASSLNLWTTRLSADTQYF; CDR3nt: TGTGCCAGCAGCTTAAATCTGTGGACCACTCGTCTTTCGGCCGATACGCAGTATTTT
j_gene: TRBJ2-1; d_gene: TRBD2; v_gene: TRBV5-1; abundance: .; CDR3aa: CASSLFVAGGQGNEQFF; CDR3nt: TGCGCCAGCAGCTTGTTCGTTGCGGGAGGTCAGGGCAATGAGCAGTTCTTC
j_gene: TRBJ2-2; d_gene: TRBD1; v_gene: TRBV11-3; abundance: .; CDR3aa: CASSPRTGRLPGELFF; CDR3nt: TGTGCCAGCAGCCCACGGACAGGGCGTCTCCCCGGGGAGCTGTTTTTT
j_gene: TRBJ1-1; d_gene: .; v_gene: TRBV19; abundance: .; CDR3aa: CASSIGEDTEAFF; CDR3nt: TGTGCCAGTAGTATAGGGGAGGACACTGAAGCTTTCTTT
j_gene: TRBJ1-5; d_gene: .; v_gene: TRBV2; abundance: .; CDR3aa: CASSQRDGDQPQHF; CDR3nt: TGTGCCAGCAGTCAGCGGGACGGGGATCAGCCCCAGCATTTT
j_gene: TRBJ1-3; d_gene: .; v_gene: TRBV7-2; abundance: .; CDR3aa: CASSPGADSGNTIYF; CDR3nt: TGTGCCAGCAGCCCCGGGGCAGACTCTGGAAACACCATATATTTT
j_gene: TRBJ2-1; d_gene: .; v_gene: TRBV7-8; abundance: .; CDR3aa: CASSLASPGHEQFF; CDR3nt: TGTGCCAGCAGCTTAGCGTCGCCGGGCCACGAGCAGTTCTTC
j_gene: TRBJ2-5; d_gene: TRBD2; v_gene: TRBV10-2; abundance: .; CDR3aa: CASSDREVQETQYF; CDR3nt: TGCGCCAGCAGTGATCGGGAGGTCCAAGAGACCCAGTACTTC
j_gene: TRBJ2-7; d_gene: .; v_gene: TRBV5-6; abundance: .; CDR3aa: CASSRGTGPYEQYF; CDR3nt: TGTGCCAGCAGCCGCGGAACGGGTCCCTACGAGCAGTACTTC
j_gene: TRBJ1-1; d_gene: .; v_gene: TRBV19; abundance: medium-sized; CDR3aa: CATMDSLGRMNTEAFF; CDR3nt: TGTGCCACTATGGACTCCCTCGGTCGTATGAACACTGAAGCTTTCTTT
j_gene: TRBJ1-5; d_gene: .; v_gene: TRBV7-8; abundance: .; CDR3aa: CASSLARWVQPYSNQPQHF; CDR3nt: TGTGCCAGCAGCTTAGCGCGGTGGGTACAGCCCTATAGCAATCAGCCCCAGCATTTT
j_gene: TRBJ2-1; d_gene: TRBD2; v_gene: TRBV7-2; abundance: .; CDR3aa: CASSSGLAVDFFTYNEQFF; CDR3nt: TGTGCCAGCAGCTCCGGACTAGCGGTTGACTTCTTTACCTACAATGAGCAGTTCTTC
j_gene: TRBJ2-3; d_gene: TRBD2; v_gene: TRBV4-2; abundance: .; CDR3aa: CASSHKGTSPDTQYF; CDR3nt: TGTGCCAGCAGCCACAAGGGGACTAGCCCAGATACGCAGTATTTT
j_gene: TRBJ1-1; d_gene: TRBD1; v_gene: TRBV29-1; abundance: .; CDR3aa: CSAQTQQGPTEAFF; CDR3nt: TGCAGCGCCCAGACTCAACAGGGGCCCACTGAAGCTTTCTTT
j_gene: TRBJ2-1; d_gene: TRBD2; v_gene: TRBV7-3; abundance: .; CDR3aa: CASSPRGASGRQPEQFF; CDR3nt: TGTGCCAGCAGCCCACGTGGGGCTAGCGGGAGACAACCGGAGCAGTTCTTC
j_gene: TRBJ2-1; d_gene: .; v_gene: TRBV12-3/TRBV12-4; abundance: .; CDR3aa: CASSSIGWNEQFF; CDR3nt: TGTGCCAGCAGTTCCATCGGGTGGAATGAGCAGTTCTTC
j_gene: TRBJ2-7; d_gene: .; v_gene: TRBV28; abundance: .; CDR3aa: CASKLGAGTDTYEQYF; CDR3nt: TGTGCCAGCAAACTCGGGGCCGGGACCGATACCTACGAGCAGTACTTC
j_gene: TRBJ2-7; d_gene: .; v_gene: TRBV3-1/TRBV3-2; abundance: .; CDR3aa: CASSQGPGSSYEQYF; CDR3nt: TGTGCCAGCAGCCAAGGTCCGGGGAGCTCCTACGAGCAGTACTTC
j_gene: TRBJ1-6; d_gene: TRBD1; v_gene: TRBV27; abundance: .; CDR3aa: CASRQGAGSPLHF; CDR3nt: TGTGCCAGCCGACAGGGGGCCGGGTCACCCCTCCACTTT
j_gene: TRBJ1-2; d_gene: .; v_gene: TRBV20-1; abundance: .; CDR3aa: CSARQNYGYTF; CDR3nt: TGCAGTGCTAGACAAAACTATGGCTACACCTTC
j_gene: TRBJ2-2; d_gene: TRBD2; v_gene: TRBV7-9; abundance: .; CDR3aa: CASSSQGASGSRAGELFF; CDR3nt: TGTGCCAGCAGCTCCCAGGGAGCTAGCGGGAGCCGCGCCGGGGAGCTGTTTTTT
j_gene: TRBJ2-1; d_gene: TRBD2; v_gene: TRBV5-4; abundance: .; CDR3aa: CASRPVGTSGYNEQFF; CDR3nt: TGTGCCAGCAGACCCGTTGGGACTAGCGGTTACAATGAGCAGTTCTTC
j_gene: TRBJ1-4; d_gene: TRBD1; v_gene: TRBV28; abundance: .; CDR3aa: CASSRQGVFNEKLFF; CDR3nt: TGTGCCAGCAGCCGACAGGGAGTGTTTAATGAAAAACTGTTTTTT
j_gene: TRBJ1-6; d_gene: .; v_gene: TRBV25-1; abundance: .; CDR3aa: CASRGQPGSPLHF; CDR3nt: TGTGCCAGCAGAGGACAGCCAGGTTCACCCCTCCACTTT
j_gene: TRBJ1-2; d_gene: .; v_gene: TRBV30; abundance: .; CDR3aa: CAWSADGSYGYTF; CDR3nt: TGTGCCTGGAGTGCGGACGGCAGCTATGGCTACACCTTC
j_gene: TRBJ2-1; d_gene: .; v_gene: TRBV5-4; abundance: .; CDR3aa: CASSLAGNRYNEQFF; CDR3nt: TGTGCCAGCAGCTTGGCTGGTAACAGATACAATGAGCAGTTCTTC
j_gene: TRBJ2-7; d_gene: .; v_gene: TRBV5-1; abundance: .; CDR3aa: CASSLGIEQYF; CDR3nt: TGCGCCAGCAGCTTGGGTATCGAGCAGTACTTC
j_gene: TRBJ2-7; d_gene: TRBD2; v_gene: TRBV5-6; abundance: few; CDR3aa: CASSLFSGRSYEQYF; CDR3nt: TGTGCCAGCAGCTTGTTTAGCGGGAGGTCCTACGAGCAGTACTTC
j_gene: TRBJ1-1; d_gene: .; v_gene: TRBV4-1; abundance: many; CDR3aa: CASSQVDMGLYTEAFF; CDR3nt: TGCGCCAGCAGCCAAGTTGATATGGGGTTGTACACTGAAGCTTTCTTT
j_gene: TRBJ2-1; d_gene: TRBD2; v_gene: TRBV11-3; abundance: .; CDR3aa: CASSPFAGVYNEQFF; CDR3nt: TGTGCCAGCAGTCCTTTTGCGGGGGTTTACAATGAGCAGTTCTTC
j_gene: TRBJ1-1; d_gene: .; v_gene: TRBV6-5; abundance: .; CDR3aa: CASSLLGGSTEAFF; CDR3nt: TGTGCCAGCAGTCTCCTTGGGGGGAGCACTGAAGCTTTCTTT
j_gene: TRBJ2-7; d_gene: .; v_gene: TRBV5-1; abundance: .; CDR3aa: CASSLELAYEQYF; CDR3nt: TGCGCCAGCAGCTTGGAACTGGCTTACGAGCAGTACTTC
j_gene: TRBJ2-7; d_gene: .; v_gene: TRBV12-3/TRBV12-4; abundance: .; CDR3aa: CASSFPGGKQYF; CDR3nt: TGTGCCAGCAGTTTTCCCGGGGGCAAGCAGTACTTC
j_gene: TRBJ1-2; d_gene: .; v_gene: TRBV6-5; abundance: .; CDR3aa: CASSYNLGGGYGYTF; CDR3nt: TGTGCCAGCAGTTACAATTTGGGCGGTGGCTATGGCTACACCTTC
j_gene: TRBJ1-5; d_gene: .; v_gene: TRBV4-1; abundance: .; CDR3aa: CASSQGVAQPQHF; CDR3nt: TGCGCCAGCAGCCAAGGGGTAGCGCAGCCCCAGCATTTT
j_gene: TRBJ1-3; d_gene: .; v_gene: TRBV10-2; abundance: .; CDR3aa: CASSSGNTIYF; CDR3nt: TGCGCCAGCAGTTCTGGAAACACCATATATTTT
j_gene: TRBJ1-6; d_gene: TRBD1; v_gene: TRBV18; abundance: .; CDR3aa: CASSPEGTGAPRSPLHF; CDR3nt: TGTGCCAGCTCGCCAGAAGGGACAGGGGCTCCAAGGTCACCCCTCCACTTT
j_gene: TRBJ2-1; d_gene: .; v_gene: TRBV10-3; abundance: .; CDR3aa: CAISRGDEQFF; CDR3nt: TGTGCCATCAGTCGGGGAGATGAGCAGTTCTTC
j_gene: TRBJ2-3; d_gene: .; v_gene: TRBV7-9; abundance: .; CDR3aa: CASSFQGIGTDTQYF; CDR3nt: TGTGCCAGCAGCTTTCAGGGGATTGGGACAGATACGCAGTATTTT
j_gene: TRBJ1-3; d_gene: .; v_gene: TRBV29-1; abundance: .; CDR3aa: CSVGGPQAGNTIYF; CDR3nt: TGCAGCGTTGGGGGACCCCAGGCTGGAAACACCATATATTTT
j_gene: TRBJ1-6; d_gene: TRBD1; v_gene: TRBV28; abundance: .; CDR3aa: CASRDEQGSNSPLHF; CDR3nt: TGTGCCAGCAGAGATGAACAGGGGTCTAATTCACCCCTCCACTTT
j_gene: TRBJ1-1; d_gene: TRBD1; v_gene: TRBV5-1; abundance: few; CDR3aa: CASSLETQGGTEAFF; CDR3nt: TGCGCCAGCAGCTTGGAGACCCAGGGGGGCACTGAAGCTTTCTTT
j_gene: TRBJ1-5; d_gene: .; v_gene: TRBV20-1; abundance: few; CDR3aa: CSASHSRGNQPQHF; CDR3nt: TGCAGTGCTAGTCATTCGCGGGGGAATCAGCCCCAGCATTTT
j_gene: TRBJ1-1; d_gene: .; v_gene: TRBV29-1; abundance: .; CDR3aa: CSVGVNTEAFF; CDR3nt: TGCAGCGTTGGGGTCAACACTGAAGCTTTCTTT